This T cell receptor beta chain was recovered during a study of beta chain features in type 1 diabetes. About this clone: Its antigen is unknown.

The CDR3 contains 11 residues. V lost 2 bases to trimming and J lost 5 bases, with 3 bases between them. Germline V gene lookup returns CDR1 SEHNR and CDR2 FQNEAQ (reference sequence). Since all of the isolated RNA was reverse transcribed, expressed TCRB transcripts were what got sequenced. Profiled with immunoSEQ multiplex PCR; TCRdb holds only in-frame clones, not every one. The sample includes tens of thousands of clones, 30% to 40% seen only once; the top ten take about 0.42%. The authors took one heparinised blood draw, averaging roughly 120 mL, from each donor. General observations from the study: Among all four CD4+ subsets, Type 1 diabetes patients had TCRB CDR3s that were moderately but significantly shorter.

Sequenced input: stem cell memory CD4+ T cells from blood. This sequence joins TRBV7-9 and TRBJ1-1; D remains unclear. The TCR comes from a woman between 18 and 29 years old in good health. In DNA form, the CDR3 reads TGTGCCAGCAGCTTACAGACTGAAGCTTTCTTT. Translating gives CASSLQTEAFF.